This TCR beta chain is from a study of control samples from healthy donors and cancer patients. TCRdb's copy holds only in-frame clones and misses some; the assay was immunoSEQ multiplex PCR. Of about 140,000 clones listed, around nine tenths are singletons. The CDR3 covers 13 residues. V was shortened by 5 bases and J by 4 bases, with 11 bases between the two germline ends. Per the germline V gene, CDR1 is SEHNR and CDR2 is FQNEAQ (reference sequence). The V gene is TRBV7-9, the J gene TRBJ1-2, with D perhaps TRBD1 (6 bases). Specimen: blood. The clonotype originates from a woman in her twenties or thirties in good health. The CDR3 DNA is TGTGCCAGCAGCCGGACAGTGGGCTATGGCTACACCTTC. Protein: CASSRTVGYGYTF. The full variable domain, its missing parts supplied by reference TRBV7-9 and TRBJ1-2, is DTGVSQNPRHKITKRGQNVTFRCDPISEHNRLYWYRQTLGQGPEFLTYFQNEAQLEKSRLLSDRFSAERPKGSFSTLEIQRTEQGDSAMYLCASSRTVGYGYTFGSGTRLTVV.